This T cell receptor (beta chain) was documented in a study of T cells in Graves' hyperthyroidism and ophthalmopathy. The study's findings and limits: In the analysis, a 13 V-J model separated ophthalmopathy from stable hyperthyroidism.

This clonotype came up many times. Its target is not known. TCR beta CDR3 regions were amplified from RNA. The study used the HTBI primer set for a first-round RT-PCR of the TCR CDR3. From the multiplex PCR reads, TCRdb called clonotypes with MiXCR, one entry per CDR3 protein. The sample lists about 420,000 distinct CDR3 sequences, 15% to 18% occurring once. The CDR3 has 12 residues. Trimming shortened V by 3 bases and J by 5 bases, and 5 bases separated the two germline ends. The sequence was collected from a woman aged 18-29 years with Graves' hyperthyroidism. The specimen sequenced was blood. The V call is TRBV12-3 or TRBV12-4, the J call TRBJ1-5; D unclear. CDR3 bases: TGTGCCAGCAGTTTCGAGTATCAGCCCCAGCATTTT. Protein sequence: CASSFEYQPQHF.